This section outlines one T cell receptor beta chain sequence together with its context. The antigen remains undetermined. The CDR3 sequence is 16 residues long. Trimming took 2 bases from V and 6 from J, leaving 16 bases between them. Germline V gene lookup returns CDR1 MNHNY and CDR2 SVGAGI (reference sequence). This sample was taken from a study of cytomegalovirus exposure and HLA in healthy donors. Study outcomes and limitations: TCR beta sequences reportedly predicted most subjects' HLA-A and HLA-B alleles accurately. In a later analysis, donors in an Asian-associated ancestry cluster reportedly had fewer N-insertions in productive TCRs than the cohort mean.

Vbeta (60) and Jbeta (13) primers were used in the PCR. This table comes from immunoSEQ multiplex PCR, and its TCRdb copy is limited to in-frame clones, with some not included. The sample has 100,000 to 150,000 clones, about 82% seen once. Input material: PBMCs. This chain connects TRBV6-6 to TRBJ2-2; TRBD2 is a possible D gene (5 bases). This sequence originates from a boy aged 5-17 years in good health and CMV-seronegative. CDR3 protein: CASSYGLGVVPGELFF. Here the CDR3 DNA reads TGTGCCAGCAGTTACGGGTTGGGAGTAGTTCCCGGGGAGCTGTTTTTT.